What follows are 14 T cell receptor beta chains derived from one specimen sequenced in a study of CD8 T cells in Susac syndrome. Random hexamers were used to reverse transcribe an amount of 0.5 to 1 ug RNA. TCRdb redid the calling of the immunoSEQ multiplex PCR reads with MiXCR, one entry per CDR3 protein. The repertoire has more than 90,000 distinct CDR3 sequences, about 92% of them found once; the top ten carry 0.093%. Sequenced: CD4+ T cells from PBMCs. The receptors originated from a human donor with multiple sclerosis.

This chain connects TRBV5-1 to TRBJ1-6; D remains ambiguous. The V gene lost 0 bases and the J gene lost 4 bases, with 5 bases spanning the gap. The germline CDR1 and CDR2 sequences are SGHRS and YFSETQ. The CDR3 length is 14 residues. In DNA form, the CDR3 reads TGCGCCAGCAGCTTGGAAGGATATAATTCACCCCTCCACTTT. This codes for CASSLEGYNSPLHF.

The chain is built from TRBV29-1 and TRBJ1-1; the D is unclear. Germline V gene data show CDR1 as SQVTM and CDR2 as ANQGSEA. Trimming removed 6 bases at V and 0 bases at J, with 11 bases between. CDR3 length: 13 amino acids. CDR3 sequence (DNA): TGCAGCGTCCGGGGTTCCATGAACACTGAAGCTTTCTTT. It translates to CSVRGSMNTEAFF.

The V and J genes are TRBV28 and TRBJ2-7; a possible D gene is TRBD1 (5 bases). Germline values: CDR1 MDHEN, CDR2 SYDVKM. Trimming pared 1 base from V and 4 bases from J, leaving 8 bases between. The CDR3 is made up of 13 amino acids. In nucleotides, the CDR3 is TGTGCCAGCAGTTTATTAAGGGGATACGAGCAGTACTTC. As protein: CASSLLRGYEQYF.

The chain uses TRBV12-3 or TRBV12-4 and TRBJ1-2; 9 positions match TRBD1. The CDR3 length is 14 residues. V lost 5 bases to trimming and J lost 4 bases; unmatched junction nucleotides: 5. CDR3 loop: CASSPGTGIYGYTF. The CDR3 DNA follows: TGTGCCAGCAGTCCCGGGACAGGGATCTATGGCTACACCTTC.

The V and J genes are TRBV19 and TRBJ1-5; TRBD1 might be the D (5 bases). In germline, CDR1 is LNHDA, CDR2 SQIVND (reference sequence). V lost 7 bases and J lost 7, with 17 bases in between. CDR3 size: 14 residues. CDR3 residues: CASTLEAGWQPQHF. For the CDR3, the DNA is TGTGCCAGTACATTAGAGGCAGGGTGGCAGCCCCAGCATTTT.

The gene calls are TRBV28 and TRBJ2-2; possibly TRBD1 for D (6 bases). Germline V gene lookup returns CDR1 MDHEN and CDR2 SYDVKM. V dropped 3 bases and J dropped 1 base, with 18 bases sitting between them. The CDR3 sequence is 18 residues long. CDR3 nucleotides: TGTGCCAGCAGTTTCCTTAGAGGGGGAGCCTTGAACACCGGGGAGCTGTTTTTT. This codes for CASSFLRGGALNTGELFF.

This clonotype was recorded only once. The chain recombines TRBV6-5 with TRBJ2-7; 12 nucleotides agree with TRBD1. Germline trimming cut 5 bases from V and 6 bases from J; bases unmatched to any gene: 8. This CDR3 has 15 residues. Looked up from germline, CDR1 is MNHEY and CDR2 is SVGAGI. The CDR3 DNA reads TGTGCCAGCAGTCAACCGGGACAGGGGGCGTTCGAGCAGTACTTC. Protein: CASSQPGQGAFEQYF.

The gene calls are TRBV27 and TRBJ1-6; D is uncertain. V was cut by 5 bases and J by 8 bases, with 7 bases left in between. The germline gives CDR1 MNHEY, CDR2 SMNVEV (reference sequence). This CDR3 is built from 12 residues. The CDR3 DNA reads as TGTGCCAGCAGTGAGGTAGATTCACCCCTCCACTTT. Its translation is CASSEVDSPLHF.

The chain has TRBV12-3 or TRBV12-4 and TRBJ2-3; D gene ambiguous. The CDR3 runs to 17 residues. Trimming removed 6 bases at V and 2 bases at J, with 21 bases between. CDR3 loop: CASSQKWTYLNTDTQYF. The CDR3 DNA follows: TGTGCCAGCAGCCAAAAGTGGACCTACCTCAACACAGATACGCAGTATTTT.

V usage is TRBV7-2 and J usage is TRBJ1-2; tentative D call: TRBD1 (6 bases). CDR3 length equals 13 residues. Trimming shortened V by 5 bases and J by 3 bases, and 10 bases separated the two germline ends. Germline assignment: CDR1 SGHTA and CDR2 FQGNSA. This chain's CDR3 is CASSPQGDYGYTF. DNA for the CDR3: TGTGCCAGCAGCCCACAGGGAGACTATGGCTACACCTTC. The variable domain in full, completed from reference TRBV7-2 and TRBJ1-2, reads GAGVSQSPSNKVTEKGKDVELRCDPISGHTALYWYRQSLGQGLEFLIYFQGNSAPDKSGLPSDRFSAERTGGSVSTLTIQRTQQEDSAVYLCASSPQGDYGYTFGSGTRLTVV.

V and J are TRBV19 and TRBJ1-5, with D uncertain. The CDR3 loop spans 15 amino acids. Trimming left V 3 bases short and J 5 bases short, with 14 bases between. Germline V gene data show CDR1 as LNHDA and CDR2 as SQIVND (reference sequence). DNA for the CDR3: TGTGCCAGTAGTATTGCACGGGAGTCGGATCAGCCCCAGCATTTT. It is translated as CASSIARESDQPQHF.

Only one count was recorded for this clonotype. V usage is TRBV7-2 and J usage is TRBJ2-6; no clear D gene. V gave up 3 bases and J gave up 0 bases, with 6 bases separating them. The CDR3 length is 15 residues. Germline CDR1 is SGHTA and CDR2 is FQGNSA. CDR3 in DNA: TGTGCCAGCAGCTTCGTCTCCTCTGGGGCCAACGTCCTGACTTTC. This gives the protein CASSFVSSGANVLTF.

The CDR3 region is CASSIAKGAPGYEQYF. CDR3 sequence (DNA): TGTGCCAGTAGTATAGCCAAGGGGGCCCCCGGCTACGAGCAGTACTTC. This rearrangement joins TRBV19 to TRBJ2-7; 7 bases fit TRBD1. The CDR3 sequence is 16 residues long. J gave up 3 bases and V 1 base, and 9 bases lay outside the gene matches. Looked up from germline, CDR1 is LNHDA and CDR2 is SQIVND (reference sequence).

This clonotype was recorded only once. J is TRBJ2-7 and V is TRBV5-1; D is undetermined. The V gene's germline CDR1 is SGHRS and CDR2 YFSETQ. This CDR3 has 14 residues. The V and J ends lost 5 bases and 0 bases respectively, with 12 bases between them. CDR3 sequence reads: CASRVRLSSYEQYF. CDR3 sequence (DNA): TGCGCCAGCAGGGTAAGGTTGAGCTCCTACGAGCAGTACTTC.